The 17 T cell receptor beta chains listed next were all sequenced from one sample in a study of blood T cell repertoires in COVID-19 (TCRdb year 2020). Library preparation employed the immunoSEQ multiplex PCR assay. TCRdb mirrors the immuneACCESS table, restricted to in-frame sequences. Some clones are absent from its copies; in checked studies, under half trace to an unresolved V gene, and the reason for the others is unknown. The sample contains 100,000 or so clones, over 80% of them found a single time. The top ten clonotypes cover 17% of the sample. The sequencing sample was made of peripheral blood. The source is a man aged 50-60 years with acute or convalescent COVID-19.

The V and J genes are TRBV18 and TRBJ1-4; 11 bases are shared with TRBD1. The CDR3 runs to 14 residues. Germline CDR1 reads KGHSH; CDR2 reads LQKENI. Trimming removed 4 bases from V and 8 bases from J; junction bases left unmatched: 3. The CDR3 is CASSLGQGAEKLFF. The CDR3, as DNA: TGTGCCAGCTCACTTGGACAGGGGGCGGAAAAACTGTTTTTT.

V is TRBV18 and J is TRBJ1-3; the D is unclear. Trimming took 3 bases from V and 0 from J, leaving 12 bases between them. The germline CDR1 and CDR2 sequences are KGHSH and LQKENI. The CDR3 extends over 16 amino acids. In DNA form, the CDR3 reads TGTGCCAGCTCACCTGGGCTGTCCTACTCTGGAAACACCATATATTTT. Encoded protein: CASSPGLSYSGNTIYF.

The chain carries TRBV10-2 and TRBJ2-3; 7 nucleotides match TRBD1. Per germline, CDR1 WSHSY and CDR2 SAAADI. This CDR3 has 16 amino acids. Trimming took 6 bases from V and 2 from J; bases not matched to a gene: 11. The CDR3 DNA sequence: TGCGCCAGCAGCCCCGTTTGGGACAGCCTCACAGATACGCAGTATTTT. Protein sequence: CASSPVWDSLTDTQYF.

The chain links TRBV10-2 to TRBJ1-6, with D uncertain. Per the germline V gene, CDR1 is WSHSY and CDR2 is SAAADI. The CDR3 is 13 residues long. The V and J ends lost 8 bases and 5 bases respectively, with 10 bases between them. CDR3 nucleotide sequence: TGCGCCAGCGCTAACACAGATAATTCACCCCTCCACTTT. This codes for CASANTDNSPLHF.

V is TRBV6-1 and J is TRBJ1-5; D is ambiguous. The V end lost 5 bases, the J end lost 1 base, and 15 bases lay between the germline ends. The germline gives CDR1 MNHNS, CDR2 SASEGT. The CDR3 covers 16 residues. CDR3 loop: CASSQGARGSNQPQHF. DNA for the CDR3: TGTGCCAGCAGTCAAGGAGCCCGGGGAAGCAATCAGCCCCAGCATTTT.

CDR3 nucleotide sequence: TGTGCCAGCAGTGAACGTGGCGGCCGGGATCGGGCTTTCTTT. Translated, it gives CASSERGGRDRAFF. The chain is built from TRBV6-1 and TRBJ1-1; D is unclear. CDR3 length: 14 residues. Per the germline V gene, CDR1 is MNHNS and CDR2 is SASEGT. V lost 2 bases, J lost 11 bases, and 18 bases lay in between.

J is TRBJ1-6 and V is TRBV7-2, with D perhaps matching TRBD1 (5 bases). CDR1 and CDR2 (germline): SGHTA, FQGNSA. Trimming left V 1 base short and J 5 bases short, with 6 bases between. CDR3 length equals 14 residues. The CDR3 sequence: CASSLETDNSPLHF. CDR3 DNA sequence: TGTGCCAGCAGCTTAGAGACAGATAATTCACCCCTCCACTTT.

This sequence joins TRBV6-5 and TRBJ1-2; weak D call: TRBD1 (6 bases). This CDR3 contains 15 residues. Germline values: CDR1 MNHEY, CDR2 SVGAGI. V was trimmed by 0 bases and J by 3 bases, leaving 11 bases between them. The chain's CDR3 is CASSYSGGHDYGYTF. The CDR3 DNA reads TGTGCCAGCAGTTACTCGGGGGGGCATGACTATGGCTACACCTTC.

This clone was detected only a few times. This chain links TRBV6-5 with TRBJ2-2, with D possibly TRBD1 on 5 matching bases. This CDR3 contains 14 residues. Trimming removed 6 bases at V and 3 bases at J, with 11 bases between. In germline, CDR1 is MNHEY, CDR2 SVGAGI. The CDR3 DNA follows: TGTGCCAGCAGGGACCAGGGTTACACCGGGGAGCTGTTTTTT. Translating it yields CASRDQGYTGELFF.

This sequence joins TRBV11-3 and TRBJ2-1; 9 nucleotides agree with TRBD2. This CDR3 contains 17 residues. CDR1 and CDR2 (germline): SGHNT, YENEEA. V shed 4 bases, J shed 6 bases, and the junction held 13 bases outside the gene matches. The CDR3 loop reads CASSSQLGAGGPNEQFF. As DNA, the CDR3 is TGTGCCAGCAGCTCCCAACTCGGAGCGGGGGGACCCAATGAGCAGTTCTTC. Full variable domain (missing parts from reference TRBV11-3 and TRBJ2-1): EAGVVQSPRYKIIEKKQPVAFWCNPISGHNTLYWYLQNLGQGPELLIRYENEEAVDDSQLPKDRFSAERLKGVDSTLKIQPAELGDSAVYLCASSSQLGAGGPNEQFFGPGTRLTVL.

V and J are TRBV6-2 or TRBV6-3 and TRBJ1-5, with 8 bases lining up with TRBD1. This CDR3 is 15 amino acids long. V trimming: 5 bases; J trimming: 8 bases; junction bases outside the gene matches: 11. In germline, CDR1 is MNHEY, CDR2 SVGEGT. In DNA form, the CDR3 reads TGTGCCAGCAGTCACTATTTGGACAGGGAAAAGCCCCAGCATTTT. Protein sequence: CASSHYLDREKPQHF.

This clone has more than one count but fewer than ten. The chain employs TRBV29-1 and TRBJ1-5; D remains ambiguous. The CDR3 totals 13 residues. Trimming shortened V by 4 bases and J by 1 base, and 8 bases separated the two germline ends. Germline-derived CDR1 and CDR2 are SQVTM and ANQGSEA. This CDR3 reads CSVVEGSNQPQHF. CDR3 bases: TGCAGCGTTGTGGAGGGAAGCAATCAGCCCCAGCATTTT.

Written as DNA, the CDR3 is TGTGCCAGCAGCTTAGACAGCTCGGTCTATGGCTACACCTTC. It yields the protein CASSLDSSVYGYTF. V is TRBV7-2 and J is TRBJ1-2; D is ambiguous. With 1 base removed from V and 4 bases from J, the gap between germline ends came to 10 bases. In germline, CDR1 is SGHTA, CDR2 FQGNSA. The CDR3 totals 14 residues. Complete variable domain (other parts from reference TRBV7-2 and TRBJ1-2): GAGVSQSPSNKVTEKGKDVELRCDPISGHTALYWYRQSLGQGLEFLIYFQGNSAPDKSGLPSDRFSAERTGGSVSTLTIQRTQQEDSAVYLCASSLDSSVYGYTFGSGTRLTVV.

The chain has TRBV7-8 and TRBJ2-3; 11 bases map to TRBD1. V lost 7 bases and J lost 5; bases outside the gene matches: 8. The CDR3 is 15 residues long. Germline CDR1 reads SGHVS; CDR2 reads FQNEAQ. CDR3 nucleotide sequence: TGTGCCAGCACCCCGTCCGGGACAGGGGGAGATACGCAGTATTTT. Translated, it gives CASTPSGTGGDTQYF.

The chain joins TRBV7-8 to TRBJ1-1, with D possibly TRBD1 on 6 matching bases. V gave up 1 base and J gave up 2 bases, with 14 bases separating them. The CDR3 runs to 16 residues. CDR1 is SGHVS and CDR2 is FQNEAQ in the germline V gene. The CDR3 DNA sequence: TGTGCCAGCAGCTTAGTCGGGGCAGGGGTAAACACTGAAGCTTTCTTT. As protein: CASSLVGAGVNTEAFF.

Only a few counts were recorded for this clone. This CDR3 reads CASSLRGGVYEQYF. In DNA, the CDR3 is TGTGCCAGCAGCTTGCGCGGGGGAGTCTACGAGCAGTACTTC. V and J are TRBV5-4 and TRBJ2-7; 7 nucleotides align to TRBD2. V shed 1 base, J shed 3 bases, and the junction held 4 bases outside the gene matches. The CDR3 has 14 residues. Germline lookup yields CDR1 SGHNT and CDR2 YYREEE (reference sequence). The variable domain in full, with the rest retrieved from reference TRBV5-4 and TRBJ2-7, is ETGVTQSPTHLIKTRGQQVTLRCSSQSGHNTVSWYQQALGQGPQFIFQYYREEENGRGNFPPRFSGLQFPNYSSELNVNALELDDSALYLCASSLRGGVYEQYFGPGTRLTVT.

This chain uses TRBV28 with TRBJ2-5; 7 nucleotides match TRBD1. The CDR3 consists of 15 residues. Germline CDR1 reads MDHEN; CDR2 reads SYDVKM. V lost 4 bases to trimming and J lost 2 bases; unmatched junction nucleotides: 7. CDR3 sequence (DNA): TGTGCCAGCAGTTGGGGGACAGCCATACAAGAGACCCAGTACTTC. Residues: CASSWGTAIQETQYF. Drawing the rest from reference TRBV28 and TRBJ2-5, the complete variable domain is DVKVTQSSRYLVKRTGEKVFLECVQDMDHENMFWYRQDPGLGLRLIYFSYDVKMKEKGDIPEGYSVSREKKERFSLILESASTNQTSMYLCASSWGTAIQETQYFGPGTRLLVL.